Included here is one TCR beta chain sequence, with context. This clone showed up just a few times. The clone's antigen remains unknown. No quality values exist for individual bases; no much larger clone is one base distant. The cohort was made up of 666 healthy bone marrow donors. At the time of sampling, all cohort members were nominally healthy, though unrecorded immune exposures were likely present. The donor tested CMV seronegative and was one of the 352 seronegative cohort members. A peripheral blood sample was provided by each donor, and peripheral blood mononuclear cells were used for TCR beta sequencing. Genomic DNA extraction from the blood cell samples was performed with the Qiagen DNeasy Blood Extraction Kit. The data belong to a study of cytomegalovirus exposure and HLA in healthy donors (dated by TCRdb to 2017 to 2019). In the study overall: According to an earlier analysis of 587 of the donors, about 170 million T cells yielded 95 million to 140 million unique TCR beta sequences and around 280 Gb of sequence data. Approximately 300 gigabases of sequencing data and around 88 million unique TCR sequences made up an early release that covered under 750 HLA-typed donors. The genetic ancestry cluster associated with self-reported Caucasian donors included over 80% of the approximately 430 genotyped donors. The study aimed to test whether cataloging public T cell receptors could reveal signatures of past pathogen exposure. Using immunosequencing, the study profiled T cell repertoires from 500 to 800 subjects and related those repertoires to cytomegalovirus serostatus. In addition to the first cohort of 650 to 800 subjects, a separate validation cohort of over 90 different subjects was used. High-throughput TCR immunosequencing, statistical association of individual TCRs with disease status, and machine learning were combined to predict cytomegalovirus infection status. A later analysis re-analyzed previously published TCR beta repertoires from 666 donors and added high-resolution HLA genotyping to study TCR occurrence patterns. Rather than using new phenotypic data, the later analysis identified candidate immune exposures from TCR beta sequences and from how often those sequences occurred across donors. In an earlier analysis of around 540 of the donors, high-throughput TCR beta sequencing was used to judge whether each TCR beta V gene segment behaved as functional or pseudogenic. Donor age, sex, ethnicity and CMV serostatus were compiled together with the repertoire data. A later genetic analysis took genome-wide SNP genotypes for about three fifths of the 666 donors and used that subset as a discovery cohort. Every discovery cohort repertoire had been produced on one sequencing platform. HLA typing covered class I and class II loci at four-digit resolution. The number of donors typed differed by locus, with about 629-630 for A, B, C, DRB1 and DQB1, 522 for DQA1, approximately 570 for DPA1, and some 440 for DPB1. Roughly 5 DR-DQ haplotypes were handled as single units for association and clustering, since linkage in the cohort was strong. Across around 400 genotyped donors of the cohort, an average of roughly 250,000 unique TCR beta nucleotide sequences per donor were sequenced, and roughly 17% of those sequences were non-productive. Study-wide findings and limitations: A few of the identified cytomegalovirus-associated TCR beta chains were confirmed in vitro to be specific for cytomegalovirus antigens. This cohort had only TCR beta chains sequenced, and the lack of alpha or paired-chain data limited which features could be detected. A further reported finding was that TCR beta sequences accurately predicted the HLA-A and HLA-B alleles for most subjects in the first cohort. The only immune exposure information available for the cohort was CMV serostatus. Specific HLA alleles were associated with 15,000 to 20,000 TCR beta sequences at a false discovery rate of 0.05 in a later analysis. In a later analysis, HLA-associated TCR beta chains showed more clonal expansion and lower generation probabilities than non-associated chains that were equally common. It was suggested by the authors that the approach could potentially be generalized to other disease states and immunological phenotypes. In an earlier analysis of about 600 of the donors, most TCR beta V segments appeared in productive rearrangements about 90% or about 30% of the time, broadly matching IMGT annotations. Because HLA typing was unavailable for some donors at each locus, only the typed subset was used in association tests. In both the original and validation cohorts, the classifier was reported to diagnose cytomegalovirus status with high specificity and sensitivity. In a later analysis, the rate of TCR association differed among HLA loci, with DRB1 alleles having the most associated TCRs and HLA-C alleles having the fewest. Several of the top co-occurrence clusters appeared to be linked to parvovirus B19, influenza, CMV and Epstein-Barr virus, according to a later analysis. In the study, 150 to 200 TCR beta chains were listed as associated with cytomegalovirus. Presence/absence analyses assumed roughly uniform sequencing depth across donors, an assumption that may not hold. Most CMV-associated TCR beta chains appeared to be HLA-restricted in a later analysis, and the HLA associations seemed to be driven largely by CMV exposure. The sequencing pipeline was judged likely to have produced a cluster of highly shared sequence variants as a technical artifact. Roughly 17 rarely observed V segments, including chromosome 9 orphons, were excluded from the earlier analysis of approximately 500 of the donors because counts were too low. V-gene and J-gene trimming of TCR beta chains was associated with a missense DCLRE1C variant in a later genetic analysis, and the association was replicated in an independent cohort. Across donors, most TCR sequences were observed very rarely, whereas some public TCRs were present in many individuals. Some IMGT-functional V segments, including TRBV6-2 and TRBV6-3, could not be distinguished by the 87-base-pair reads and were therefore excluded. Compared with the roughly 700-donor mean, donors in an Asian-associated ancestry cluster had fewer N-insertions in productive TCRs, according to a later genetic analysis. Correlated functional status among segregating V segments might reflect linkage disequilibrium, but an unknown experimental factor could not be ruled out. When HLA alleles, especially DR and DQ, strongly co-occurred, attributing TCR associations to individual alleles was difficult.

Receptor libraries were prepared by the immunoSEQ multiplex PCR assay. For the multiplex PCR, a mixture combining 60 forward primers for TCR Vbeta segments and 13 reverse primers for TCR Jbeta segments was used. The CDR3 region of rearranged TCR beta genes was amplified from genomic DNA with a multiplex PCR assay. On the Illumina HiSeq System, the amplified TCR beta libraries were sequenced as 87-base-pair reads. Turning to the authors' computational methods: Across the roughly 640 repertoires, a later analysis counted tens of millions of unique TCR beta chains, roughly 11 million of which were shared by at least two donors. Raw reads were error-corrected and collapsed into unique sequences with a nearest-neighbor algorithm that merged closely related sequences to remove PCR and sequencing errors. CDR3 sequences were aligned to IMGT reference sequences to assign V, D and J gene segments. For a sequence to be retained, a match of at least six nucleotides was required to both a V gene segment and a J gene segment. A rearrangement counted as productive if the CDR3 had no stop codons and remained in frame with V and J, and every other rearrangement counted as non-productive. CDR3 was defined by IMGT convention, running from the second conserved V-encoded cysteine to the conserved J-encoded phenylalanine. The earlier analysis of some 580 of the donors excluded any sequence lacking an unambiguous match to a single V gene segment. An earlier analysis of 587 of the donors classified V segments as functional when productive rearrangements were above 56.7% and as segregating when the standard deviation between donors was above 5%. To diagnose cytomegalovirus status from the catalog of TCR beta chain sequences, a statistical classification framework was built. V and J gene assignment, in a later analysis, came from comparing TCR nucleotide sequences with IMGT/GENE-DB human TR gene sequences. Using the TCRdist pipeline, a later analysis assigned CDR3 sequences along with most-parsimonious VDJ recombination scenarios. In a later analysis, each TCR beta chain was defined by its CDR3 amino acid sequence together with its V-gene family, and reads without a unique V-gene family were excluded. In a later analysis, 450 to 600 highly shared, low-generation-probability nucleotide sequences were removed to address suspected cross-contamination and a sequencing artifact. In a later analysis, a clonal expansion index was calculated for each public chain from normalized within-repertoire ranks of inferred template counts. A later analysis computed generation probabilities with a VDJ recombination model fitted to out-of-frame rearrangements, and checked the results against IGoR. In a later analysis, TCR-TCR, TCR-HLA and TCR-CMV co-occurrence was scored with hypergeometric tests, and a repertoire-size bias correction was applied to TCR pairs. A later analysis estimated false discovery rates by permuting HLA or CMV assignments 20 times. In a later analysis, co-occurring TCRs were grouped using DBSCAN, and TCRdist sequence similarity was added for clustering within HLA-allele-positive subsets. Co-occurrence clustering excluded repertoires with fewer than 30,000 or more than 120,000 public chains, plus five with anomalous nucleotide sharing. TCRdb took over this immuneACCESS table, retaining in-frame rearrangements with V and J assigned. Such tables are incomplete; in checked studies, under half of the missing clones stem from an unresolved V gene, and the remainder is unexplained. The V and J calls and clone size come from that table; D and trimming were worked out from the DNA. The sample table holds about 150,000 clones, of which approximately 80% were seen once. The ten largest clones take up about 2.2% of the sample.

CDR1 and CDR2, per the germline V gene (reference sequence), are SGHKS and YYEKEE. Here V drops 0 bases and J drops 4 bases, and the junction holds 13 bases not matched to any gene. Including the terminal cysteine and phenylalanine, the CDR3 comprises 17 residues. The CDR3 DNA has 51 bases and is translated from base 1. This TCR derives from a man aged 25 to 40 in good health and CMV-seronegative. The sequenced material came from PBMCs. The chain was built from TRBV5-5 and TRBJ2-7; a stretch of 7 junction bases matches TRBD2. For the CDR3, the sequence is CASSLAGEGGGVYEQYF. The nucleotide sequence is TGTGCCAGCAGCTTGGCCGGGGAGGGAGGAGGTGTATACGAGCAGTACTTC.